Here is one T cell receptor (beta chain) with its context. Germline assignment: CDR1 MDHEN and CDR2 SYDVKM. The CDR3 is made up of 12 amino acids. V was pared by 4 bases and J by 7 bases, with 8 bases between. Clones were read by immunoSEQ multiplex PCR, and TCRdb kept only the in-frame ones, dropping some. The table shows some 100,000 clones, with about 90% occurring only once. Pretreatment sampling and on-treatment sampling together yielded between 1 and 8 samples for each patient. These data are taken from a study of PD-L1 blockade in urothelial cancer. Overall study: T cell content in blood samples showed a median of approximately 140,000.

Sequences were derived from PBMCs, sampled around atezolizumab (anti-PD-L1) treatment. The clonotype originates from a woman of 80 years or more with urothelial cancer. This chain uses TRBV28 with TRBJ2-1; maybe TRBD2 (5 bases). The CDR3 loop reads CASSSLANEQFF. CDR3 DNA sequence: TGTGCCAGCAGTTCGCTAGCTAATGAGCAGTTCTTC.